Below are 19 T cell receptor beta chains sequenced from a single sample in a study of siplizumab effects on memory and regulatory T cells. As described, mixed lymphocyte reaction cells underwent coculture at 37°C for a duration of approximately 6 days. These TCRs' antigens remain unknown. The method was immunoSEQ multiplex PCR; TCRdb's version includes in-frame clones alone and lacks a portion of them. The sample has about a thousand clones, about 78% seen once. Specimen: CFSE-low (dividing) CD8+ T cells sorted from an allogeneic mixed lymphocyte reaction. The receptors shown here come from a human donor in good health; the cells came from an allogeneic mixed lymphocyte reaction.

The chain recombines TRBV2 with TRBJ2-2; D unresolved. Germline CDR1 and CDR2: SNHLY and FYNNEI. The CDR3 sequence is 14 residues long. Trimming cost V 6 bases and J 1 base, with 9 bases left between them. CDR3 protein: CASRTTLNTGELFF. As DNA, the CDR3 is TGTGCCAGCAGGACGACGCTGAACACCGGGGAGCTGTTTTTT.

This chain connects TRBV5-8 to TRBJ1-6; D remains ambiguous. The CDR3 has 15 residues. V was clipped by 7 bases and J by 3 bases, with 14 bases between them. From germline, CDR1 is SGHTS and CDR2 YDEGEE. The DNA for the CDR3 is TGTGCCAGCGGGTTGGACTCTAACTATAATTCACCCCTCCACTTT. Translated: CASGLDSNYNSPLHF.

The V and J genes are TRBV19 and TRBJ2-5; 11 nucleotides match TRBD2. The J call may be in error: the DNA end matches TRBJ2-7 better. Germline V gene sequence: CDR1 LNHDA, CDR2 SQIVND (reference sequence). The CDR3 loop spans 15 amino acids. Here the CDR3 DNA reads TGTGCCAGTAGCTCCCTAGCGGGGGGTTGGTACGAGCAGTACTTC. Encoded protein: CASSSLAGGWYEQYF.

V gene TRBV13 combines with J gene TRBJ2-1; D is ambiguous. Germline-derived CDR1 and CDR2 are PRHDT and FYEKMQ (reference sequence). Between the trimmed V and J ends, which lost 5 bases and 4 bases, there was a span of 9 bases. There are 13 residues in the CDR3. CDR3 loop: CASSETAYNEQFF. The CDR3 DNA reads TGTGCCAGCAGCGAAACAGCTTACAATGAGCAGTTCTTC.

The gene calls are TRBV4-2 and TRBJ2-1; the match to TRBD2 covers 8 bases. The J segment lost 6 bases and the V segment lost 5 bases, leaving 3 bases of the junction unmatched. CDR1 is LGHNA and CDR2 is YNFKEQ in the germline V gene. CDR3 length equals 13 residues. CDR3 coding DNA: TGTGCCAGCAGCTTCGGGACTAGCAATGAGCAGTTCTTC. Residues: CASSFGTSNEQFF.

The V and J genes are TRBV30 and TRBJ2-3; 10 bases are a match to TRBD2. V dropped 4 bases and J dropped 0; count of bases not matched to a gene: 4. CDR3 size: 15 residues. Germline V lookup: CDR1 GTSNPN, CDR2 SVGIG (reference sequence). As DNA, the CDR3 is TGTGCCTGGACTAGCGGGGGTGCTAGCACAGATACGCAGTATTTT. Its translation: CAWTSGGASTDTQYF.

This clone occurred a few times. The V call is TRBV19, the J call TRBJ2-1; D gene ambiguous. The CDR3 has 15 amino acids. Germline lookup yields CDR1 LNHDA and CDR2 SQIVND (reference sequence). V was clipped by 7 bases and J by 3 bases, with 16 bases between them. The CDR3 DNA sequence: TGTGCCAGTATGGGGATCCCCCAGAGCTACAATGAGCAGTTCTTC. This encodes CASMGIPQSYNEQFF.

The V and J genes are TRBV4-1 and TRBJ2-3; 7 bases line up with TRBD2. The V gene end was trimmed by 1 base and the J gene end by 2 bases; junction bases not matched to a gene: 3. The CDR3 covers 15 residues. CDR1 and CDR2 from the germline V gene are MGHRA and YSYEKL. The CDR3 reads CASSQGLALTDTQYF. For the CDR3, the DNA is TGCGCCAGCAGCCAAGGACTAGCCCTCACAGATACGCAGTATTTT.

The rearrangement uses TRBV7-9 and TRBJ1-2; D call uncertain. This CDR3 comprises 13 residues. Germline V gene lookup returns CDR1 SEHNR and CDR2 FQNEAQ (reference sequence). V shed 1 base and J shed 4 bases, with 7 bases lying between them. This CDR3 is CASSLGTVYGYTF. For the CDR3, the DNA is TGTGCCAGCAGCTTAGGCACAGTCTATGGCTACACCTTC. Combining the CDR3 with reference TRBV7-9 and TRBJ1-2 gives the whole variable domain DTGVSQNPRHKITKRGQNVTFRCDPISEHNRLYWYRQTLGQGPEFLTYFQNEAQLEKSRLLSDRFSAERPKGSFSTLEIQRTEQGDSAMYLCASSLGTVYGYTFGSGTRLTVV.

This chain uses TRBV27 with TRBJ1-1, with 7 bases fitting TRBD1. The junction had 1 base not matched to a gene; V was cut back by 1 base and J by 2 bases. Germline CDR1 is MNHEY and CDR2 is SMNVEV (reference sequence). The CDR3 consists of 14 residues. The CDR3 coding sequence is TGTGCCAGCAGTTTATGGGACAGAAACACTGAAGCTTTCTTT. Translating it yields CASSLWDRNTEAFF.

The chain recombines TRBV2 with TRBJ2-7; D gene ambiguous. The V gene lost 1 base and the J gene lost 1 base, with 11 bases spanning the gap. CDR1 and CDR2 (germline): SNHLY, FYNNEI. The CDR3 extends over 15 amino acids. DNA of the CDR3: TGTGCCAGCAGTGAAGTTGCGGTCCTATCCTACGAGCAGTACTTC. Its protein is CASSEVAVLSYEQYF. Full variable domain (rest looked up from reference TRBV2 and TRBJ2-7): EPEVTQTPSHQVTQMGQEVILRCVPISNHLYFYWYRQILGQKVEFLVSFYNNEISEKSEIFDDQFSVERPDGSNFTLKIRSTKLEDSAMYFCASSEVAVLSYEQYFGPGTRLTVT.

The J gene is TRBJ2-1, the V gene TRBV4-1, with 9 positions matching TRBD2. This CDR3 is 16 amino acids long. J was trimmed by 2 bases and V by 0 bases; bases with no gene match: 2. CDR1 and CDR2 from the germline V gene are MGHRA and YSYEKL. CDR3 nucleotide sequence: TGCGCCAGCAGCCAAGATGTAGCGGGAGCCTACAATGAGCAGTTCTTC. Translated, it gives CASSQDVAGAYNEQFF.

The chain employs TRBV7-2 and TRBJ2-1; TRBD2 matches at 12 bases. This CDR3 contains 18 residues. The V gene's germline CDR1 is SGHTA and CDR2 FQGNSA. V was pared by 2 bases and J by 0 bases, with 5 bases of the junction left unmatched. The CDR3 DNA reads TGTGCCAGCAGCTTATGGCCTAGCGGGGGGGCCTCCTACAATGAGCAGTTCTTC. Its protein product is CASSLWPSGGASYNEQFF.

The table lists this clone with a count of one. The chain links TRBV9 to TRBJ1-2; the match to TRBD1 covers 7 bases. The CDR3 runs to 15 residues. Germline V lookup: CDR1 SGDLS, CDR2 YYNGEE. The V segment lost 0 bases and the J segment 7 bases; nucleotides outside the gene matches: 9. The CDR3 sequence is CASSVGDSSLGGYTF. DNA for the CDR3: TGTGCCAGCAGCGTAGGGGACAGCTCCTTGGGTGGCTACACCTTC. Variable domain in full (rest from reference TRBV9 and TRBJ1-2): DSGVTQTPKHLITATGQRVTLRCSPRSGDLSVYWYQQSLDQGLQFLIQYYNGEERAKGNILERFSAQQFPDLHSELNLSSLELGDSALYFCASSVGDSSLGGYTFGSGTRLTVV.

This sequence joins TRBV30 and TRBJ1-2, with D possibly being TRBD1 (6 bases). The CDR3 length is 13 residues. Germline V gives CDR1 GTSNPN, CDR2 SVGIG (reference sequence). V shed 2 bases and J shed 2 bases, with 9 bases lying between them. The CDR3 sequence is CAWSIGGNYGYTF. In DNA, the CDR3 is TGTGCCTGGAGTATTGGGGGCAACTATGGCTACACCTTC.

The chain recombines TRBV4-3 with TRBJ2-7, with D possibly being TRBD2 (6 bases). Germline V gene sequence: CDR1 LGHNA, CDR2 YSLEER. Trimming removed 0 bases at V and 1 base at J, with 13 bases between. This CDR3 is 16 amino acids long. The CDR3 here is CASSQDTGGWSYEQYF. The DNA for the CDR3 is TGCGCCAGCAGCCAAGATACCGGGGGATGGTCCTACGAGCAGTACTTC.

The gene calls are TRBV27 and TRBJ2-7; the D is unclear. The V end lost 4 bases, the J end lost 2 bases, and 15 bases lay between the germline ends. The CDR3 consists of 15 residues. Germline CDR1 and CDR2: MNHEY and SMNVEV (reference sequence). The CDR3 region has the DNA TGTGCCAGCAGTTGGGCCGCCCATGAGGCCTACGAGCAGTACTTC. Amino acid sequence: CASSWAAHEAYEQYF.

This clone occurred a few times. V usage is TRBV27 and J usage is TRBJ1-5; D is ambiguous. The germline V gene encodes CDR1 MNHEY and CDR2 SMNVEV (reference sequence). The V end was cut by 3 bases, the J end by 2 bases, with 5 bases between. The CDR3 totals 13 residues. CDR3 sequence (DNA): TGTGCCAGCAGTTTCGGCGGCAATCAGCCCCAGCATTTT. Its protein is CASSFGGNQPQHF.

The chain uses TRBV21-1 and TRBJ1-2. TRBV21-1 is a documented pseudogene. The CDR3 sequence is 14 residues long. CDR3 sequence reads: CASSKGDGHYGYTF. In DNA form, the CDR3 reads TGTGCCAGCAGCAAAGGGGACGGGCACTATGGCTACACCTTC.